The entry that follows covers one TCR beta chain sequence. TCRdb re-derived calls from the reads in MiXCR, one entry per CDR3 protein. The sample consists of approximately 97,000 distinct CDR3 sequences, about 28% of them appearing once. The source of the sample is a study of type 1 regulatory T cells. Study summary: This in vitro CD4 product, T-allo10, is enriched for Tr1 cells and alloantigen-specific.

Trimming took 6 bases from V and 2 from J, leaving 14 bases between them. The germline V gene has CDR1 DFQATT and CDR2 SNEGSKA (reference sequence). The CDR3 spans 14 residues. The specimen was CD4+ T cells, either the whole sample or a sorted fraction (not recorded which). The chain couples TRBV20-1 to TRBJ2-4, with D possibly TRBD2 on 6 matching bases. This receptor was taken from a human donor in good health. The CDR3 nucleotides read TGCAGTGCCTCGGGGGTGGGGACCAAAAACATTCAGTACTTC. It specifies CSASGVGTKNIQYF.